The entry below gives a single T cell receptor (beta chain) sequence along with its context. What it binds is not known. This sample was included in a study of Ad26.COV2.S vaccination and SARS-CoV-2 variants. Study-level results: Measures of TCR breadth and depth may have fallen short of total T cell responses.

Sequencing was performed with immunoSEQ multiplex PCR; in TCRdb, only in-frame clones are kept and a portion is missing. The data contain 350,000 to 550,000 clones, 85% to 90% of them singletons. Specified treatment: some 20 received Ad26.COV2.S at low or high dose, single or two shots; about 5 received placebo; per-sample allocation not given. Sample collection was performed on day 63 after the first vaccine or placebo injection. The CDR3 extends over 14 amino acids. Germline lookup yields CDR1 SGHRS and CDR2 YFSETQ. V dropped 3 bases and J dropped 4; count of bases not matched to a gene: 4. This sample comprised peripheral blood, obtained in a trial of Ad26.COV2.S vaccine versus placebo. V usage is TRBV5-1 and J usage is TRBJ2-1; 7 bases agree with TRBD1. This sequence was found in a person between 18 and 59 years old who received the Ad26.COV2.S COVID-19 vaccine or a placebo. The CDR3: CASSWGTVYNEQFF. In DNA, the CDR3 is TGCGCCAGCAGCTGGGGGACAGTTTACAATGAGCAGTTCTTC.